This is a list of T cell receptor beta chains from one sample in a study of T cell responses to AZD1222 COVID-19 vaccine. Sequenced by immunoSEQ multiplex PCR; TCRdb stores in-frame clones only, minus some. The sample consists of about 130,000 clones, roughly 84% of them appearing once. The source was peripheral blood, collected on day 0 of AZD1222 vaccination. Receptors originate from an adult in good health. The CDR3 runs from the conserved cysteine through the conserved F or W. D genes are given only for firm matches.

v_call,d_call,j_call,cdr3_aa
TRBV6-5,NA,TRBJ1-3,CASSYSPDIVNTIYF
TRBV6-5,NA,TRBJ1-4,CASSYGLYEKLFF
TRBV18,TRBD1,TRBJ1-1,CASSPTGVSTEAFF
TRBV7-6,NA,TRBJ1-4,CASSALGATNEKLFF
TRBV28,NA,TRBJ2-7,CASSLRGGEQYF
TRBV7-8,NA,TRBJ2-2,CASSFLNTGELFF
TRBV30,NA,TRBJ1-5,CRGDNQPQHF
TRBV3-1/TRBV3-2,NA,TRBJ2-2,CASSQNHGTGELFF
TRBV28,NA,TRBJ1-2,CASSPRILLGNGYTF
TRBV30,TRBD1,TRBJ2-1,CAWSLQGAGEQFF